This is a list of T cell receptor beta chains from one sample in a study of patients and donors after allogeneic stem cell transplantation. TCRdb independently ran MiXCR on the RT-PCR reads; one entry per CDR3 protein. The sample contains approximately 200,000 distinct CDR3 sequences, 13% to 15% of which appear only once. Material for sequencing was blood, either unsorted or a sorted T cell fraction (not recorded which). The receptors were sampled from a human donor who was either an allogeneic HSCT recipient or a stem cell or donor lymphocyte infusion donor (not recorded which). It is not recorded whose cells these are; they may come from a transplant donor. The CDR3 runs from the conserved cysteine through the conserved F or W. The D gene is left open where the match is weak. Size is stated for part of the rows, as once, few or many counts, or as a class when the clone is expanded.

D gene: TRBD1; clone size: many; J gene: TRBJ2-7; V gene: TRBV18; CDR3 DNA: TGTGCCAGCTCAGCATGGGACAGGGGGCGAAGCGAGCAGTACTTC; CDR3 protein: CASSAWDRGRSEQYF
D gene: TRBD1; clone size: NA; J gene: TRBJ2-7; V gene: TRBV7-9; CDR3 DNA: TGTGCCAGCAGCCCCGGACAGGAGTACTACGAGCAGTACTTC; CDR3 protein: CASSPGQEYYEQYF
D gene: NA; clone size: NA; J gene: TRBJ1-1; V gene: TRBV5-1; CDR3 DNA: TGCGCCAGCAGCTTGGGCGAATGGGGGTTACGGACTGAAGCTTTCTTT; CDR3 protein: CASSLGEWGLRTEAFF
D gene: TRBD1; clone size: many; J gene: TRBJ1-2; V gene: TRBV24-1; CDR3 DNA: TGTGCCACCAGTGAAAATACAGGGGGCGATGGCTACACCTTC; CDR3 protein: CATSENTGGDGYTF
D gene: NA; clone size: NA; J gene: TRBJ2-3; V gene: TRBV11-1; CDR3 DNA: TGTGCCAGCAGCGACAAGACAACTAGCACAGATACGCAGTATTTT; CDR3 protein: CASSDKTTSTDTQYF
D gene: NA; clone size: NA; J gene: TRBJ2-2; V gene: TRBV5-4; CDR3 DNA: TGTGCCAGCAGCTTGGCTGGCAGGGACCACACCGGGGAGCTGTTTTTT; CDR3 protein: CASSLAGRDHTGELFF
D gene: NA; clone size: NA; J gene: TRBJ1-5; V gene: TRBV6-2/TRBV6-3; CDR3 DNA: TGTGCCAGCAGTCCTCCCTATAGCAATCAGCCCCAGCATTTT; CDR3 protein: CASSPPYSNQPQHF
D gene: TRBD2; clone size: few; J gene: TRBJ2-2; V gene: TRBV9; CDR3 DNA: TGTGCCAGCAGCCCCCGGGGGGACCAGAACACCGGGGAGCTGTTTTTT; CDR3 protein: CASSPRGDQNTGELFF
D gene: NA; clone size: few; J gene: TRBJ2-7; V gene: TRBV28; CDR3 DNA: TGTGCCAGCGGTCGGACAGCTTTCTACGAGCAGTACTTC; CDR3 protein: CASGRTAFYEQYF
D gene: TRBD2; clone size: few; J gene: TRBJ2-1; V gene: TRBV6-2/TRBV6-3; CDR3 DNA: TGTGCCAGCAGCTCTGCCGGGACTAGCAACAATGAGCAGTTCTTC; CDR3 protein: CASSSAGTSNNEQFF
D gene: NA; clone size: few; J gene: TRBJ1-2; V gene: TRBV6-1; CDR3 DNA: TGTGCCAGCAGGGACAAAGTCTATGGCTACACCTTC; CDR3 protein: CASRDKVYGYTF
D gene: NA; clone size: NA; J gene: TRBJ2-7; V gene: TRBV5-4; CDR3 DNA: TGTGCCAGCAGTGTGGGTGGGGGATTGTTCGGAGAGCAGTACTTC; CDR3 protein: CASSVGGGLFGEQYF
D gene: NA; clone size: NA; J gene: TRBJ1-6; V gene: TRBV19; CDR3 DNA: TGTGCCAGTAGACCGGGGGGGCGCCGAGTTGACTCACCCCTCCACTTT; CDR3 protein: CASRPGGRRVDSPLHF
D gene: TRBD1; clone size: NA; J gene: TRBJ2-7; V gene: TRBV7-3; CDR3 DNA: TGTGCCAGCAGCTCCCATAACAGGGGTGAGCAGTACTTC; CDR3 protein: CASSSHNRGEQYF
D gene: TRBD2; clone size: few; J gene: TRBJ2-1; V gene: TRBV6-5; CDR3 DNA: TGTGCCAGCAGTTACTCCCTAGCGGACTCCTACAATGAGCAGTTCTTC; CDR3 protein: CASSYSLADSYNEQFF
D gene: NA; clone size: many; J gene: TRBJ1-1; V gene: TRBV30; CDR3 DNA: TGTGCCTGGATCGGGCAAGACACTGAAGCTTTCTTT; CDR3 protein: CAWIGQDTEAFF
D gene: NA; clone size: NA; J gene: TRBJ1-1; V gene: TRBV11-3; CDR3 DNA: TGTGCCAGCAGCTTACAGAGGTCTGGGGCTTTCTTT; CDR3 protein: CASSLQRSGAFF
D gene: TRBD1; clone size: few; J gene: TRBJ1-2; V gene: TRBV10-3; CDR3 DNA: TGTGCCATCAGTGAGAGGGACAGGGGACGAGCTAACTATGGCTACACCTTC; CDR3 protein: CAISERDRGRANYGYTF
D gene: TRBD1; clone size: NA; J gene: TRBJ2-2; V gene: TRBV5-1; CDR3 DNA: TGCGCCAGCAGCTTGGGGACAGGGTGGAACACCGGGGAGCTGTTTTTT; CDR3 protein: CASSLGTGWNTGELFF
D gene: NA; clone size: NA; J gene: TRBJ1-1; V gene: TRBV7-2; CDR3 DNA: TGTGCCAGCAGCTCTAGGGCTAGGCGGACGGTGAACACTGAAGCTTTCTTT; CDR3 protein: CASSSRARRTVNTEAFF